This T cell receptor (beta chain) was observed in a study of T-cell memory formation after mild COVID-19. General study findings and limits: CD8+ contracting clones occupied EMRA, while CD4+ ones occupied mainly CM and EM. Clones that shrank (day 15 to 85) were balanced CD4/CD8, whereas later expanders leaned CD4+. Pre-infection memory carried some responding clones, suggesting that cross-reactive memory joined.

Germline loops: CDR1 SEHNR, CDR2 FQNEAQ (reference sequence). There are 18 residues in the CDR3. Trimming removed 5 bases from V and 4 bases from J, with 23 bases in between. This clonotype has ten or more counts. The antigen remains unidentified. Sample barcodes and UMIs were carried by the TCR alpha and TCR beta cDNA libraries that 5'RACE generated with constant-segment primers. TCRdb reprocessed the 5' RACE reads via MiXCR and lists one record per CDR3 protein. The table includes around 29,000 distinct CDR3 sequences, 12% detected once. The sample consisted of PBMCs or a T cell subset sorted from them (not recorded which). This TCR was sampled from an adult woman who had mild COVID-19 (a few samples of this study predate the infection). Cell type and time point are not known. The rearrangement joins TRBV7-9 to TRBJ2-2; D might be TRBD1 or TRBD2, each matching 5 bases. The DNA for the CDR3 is TGTGCCAGCAGCCGGAACTTCCGGGACGGAGGAAGCACCGGGGAGCTGTTTTTT. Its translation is CASSRNFRDGGSTGELFF.